The T cell receptor beta chain described here comes from a study of T cells in Graves' hyperthyroidism and ophthalmopathy. Under 3 months was the duration of disease in ophthalmopathy patients, who also had a Clinical Activity Score of at least 3 and a NOSPECS grade of at least 4. Clinical symptoms, serum thyroxine and TRAb, thyroid ultrasound and orbital computed tomography together formed the diagnostic basis. This clonotype was seen at least ten times. The CDR3 runs 12 residues. V was shortened by 4 bases and J by 3 bases, with 3 bases between the two germline ends. Germline assignment: CDR1 MNHEY and CDR2 SVGAGI. RNA transcripts gave rise to amplified TCR beta CDR3 regions. First-round RT-PCR with HTBI primers amplified the TCR CDR3 region. TCRdb fed the multiplex PCR reads into MiXCR, producing one record per CDR3 protein. The sample comprises about 350,000 distinct CDR3 sequences, about a sixth of which are singletons, and 15% to 17% rests with the top ten.

The chain has TRBV6-5 and TRBJ2-2; unclear D gene. The specimen was blood. The receptor's source is a woman aged 40 to 55 with Graves' ophthalmopathy. Here the CDR3 reads CASSSYTGELFF. As DNA, the CDR3 is TGTGCCAGCAGTTCCTACACCGGGGAGCTGTTTTTT.